The next 5 T cell receptor beta chains were all read from a single sample in a study of cytomegalovirus exposure and HLA in healthy donors. Primers: 60 Vbeta forward and 13 Jbeta reverse. Some clones are missing from TCRdb's copy, which holds only in-frame ones; the method was immunoSEQ multiplex PCR. The repertoire has around 130,000 clones, about 82% of them found once; the top ten carry about 1.2%. The sequencing sample was made of PBMCs. These receptors originate from a boy under 18 in good health and CMV-seronegative.

The chain recombines TRBV5-1 with TRBJ2-2; D possibly corresponds to TRBD2 (5 bases). The CDR3 has 13 residues. V lost 4 bases and J lost 1, with 5 bases in between. Germline V gene sequence: CDR1 SGHRS, CDR2 YFSETQ. The CDR3 loop reads CASSRENTGELFF. CDR3 nucleotide sequence: TGCGCCAGCAGCCGGGAGAACACCGGGGAGCTGTTTTTT.

The chain recombines TRBV19 with TRBJ2-1, with 11 bases identical to TRBD2. Losses at the gene ends were 6 bases for V and 3 bases for J; bases not matched to a gene: 1. This CDR3 is 14 amino acids long. Germline V gives CDR1 LNHDA, CDR2 SQIVND (reference sequence). The CDR3 sequence is CASSGTSGYNEQFF. The DNA of the CDR3 is TGTGCCAGTAGCGGGACTAGCGGCTACAATGAGCAGTTCTTC.

This rearrangement joins TRBV2 to TRBJ2-1; D is possibly TRBD2 (6 bases). CDR1 and CDR2 from the germline V gene are SNHLY and FYNNEI. V was cut by 6 bases and J by 3 bases, with 15 bases left in between. CDR3 size: 15 residues. This chain's CDR3 is CASRLGPGVYNEQFF. The CDR3 DNA reads TGTGCCAGCAGGTTGGGCCCGGGGGTCTACAATGAGCAGTTCTTC.

The chain is built from TRBV5-1 and TRBJ2-3; D remains ambiguous. V was clipped by 0 bases and J by 0 bases, with 8 bases between them. CDR1 and CDR2 (germline): SGHRS, YFSETQ. The CDR3 spans 15 residues. CDR3 in DNA: TGCGCCAGCAGCTTGGCACAAAGAAGCACAGATACGCAGTATTTT. Protein sequence: CASSLAQRSTDTQYF.

The chain recombines TRBV28 with TRBJ2-5, with TRBD1 as a possible D gene (6 bases). This CDR3 spans 14 amino acids. Germline CDR1 is MDHEN and CDR2 is SYDVKM. Trimming removed 2 bases from V and 4 bases from J, with 11 bases in between. In DNA form, the CDR3 reads TGTGCCAGCAGTTTAGGGTCCAGGGGAGAGACCCAGTACTTC. Amino acids: CASSLGSRGETQYF.